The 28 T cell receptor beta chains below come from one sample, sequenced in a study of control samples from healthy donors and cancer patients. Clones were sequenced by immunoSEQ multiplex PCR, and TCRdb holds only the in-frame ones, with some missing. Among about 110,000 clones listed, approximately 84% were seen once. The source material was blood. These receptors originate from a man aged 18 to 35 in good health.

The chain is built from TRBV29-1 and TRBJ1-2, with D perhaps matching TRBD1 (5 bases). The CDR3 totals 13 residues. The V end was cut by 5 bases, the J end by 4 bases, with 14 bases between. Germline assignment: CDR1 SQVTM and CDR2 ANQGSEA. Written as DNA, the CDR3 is TGCAGCGTTTACTGGGACGGCGGCTATGGCTACACCTTC. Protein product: CSVYWDGGYGYTF.

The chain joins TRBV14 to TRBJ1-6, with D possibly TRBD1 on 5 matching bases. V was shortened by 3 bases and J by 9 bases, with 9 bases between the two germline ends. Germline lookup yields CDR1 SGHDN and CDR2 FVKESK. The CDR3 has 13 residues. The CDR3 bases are TGTGCCAGCAGCCACGGGGGTGGTTCACCCCTCCACTTT. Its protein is CASSHGGGSPLHF.

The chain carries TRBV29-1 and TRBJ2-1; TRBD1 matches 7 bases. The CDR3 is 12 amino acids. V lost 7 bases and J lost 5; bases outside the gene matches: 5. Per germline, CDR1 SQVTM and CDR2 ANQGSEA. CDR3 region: CSGAGTDNEQFF. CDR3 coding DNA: TGCAGCGGTGCCGGGACAGACAATGAGCAGTTCTTC.

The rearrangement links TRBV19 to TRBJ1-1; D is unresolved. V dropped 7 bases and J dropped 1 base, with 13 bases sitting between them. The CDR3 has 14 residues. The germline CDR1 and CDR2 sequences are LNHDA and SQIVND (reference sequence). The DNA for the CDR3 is TGTGCCAGTACCACGTCCAGACGGAACACTGAAGCTTTCTTT. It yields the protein CASTTSRRNTEAFF.

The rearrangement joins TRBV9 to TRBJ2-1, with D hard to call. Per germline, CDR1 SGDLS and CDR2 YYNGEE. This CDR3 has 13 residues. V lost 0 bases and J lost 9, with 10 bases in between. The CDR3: CASSVDRTTEQFF. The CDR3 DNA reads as TGTGCCAGCAGCGTAGACCGGACGACTGAGCAGTTCTTC. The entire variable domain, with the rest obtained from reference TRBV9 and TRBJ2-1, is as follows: DSGVTQTPKHLITATGQRVTLRCSPRSGDLSVYWYQQSLDQGLQFLIQYYNGEERAKGNILERFSAQQFPDLHSELNLSSLELGDSALYFCASSVDRTTEQFFGPGTRLTVL.

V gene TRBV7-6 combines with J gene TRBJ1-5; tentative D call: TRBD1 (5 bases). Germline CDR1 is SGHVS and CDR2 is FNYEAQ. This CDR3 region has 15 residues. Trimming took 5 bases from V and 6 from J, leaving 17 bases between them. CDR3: CASSRWGREVQPQHF. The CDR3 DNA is TGTGCCAGCAGCCGATGGGGCAGGGAAGTTCAGCCCCAGCATTTT.

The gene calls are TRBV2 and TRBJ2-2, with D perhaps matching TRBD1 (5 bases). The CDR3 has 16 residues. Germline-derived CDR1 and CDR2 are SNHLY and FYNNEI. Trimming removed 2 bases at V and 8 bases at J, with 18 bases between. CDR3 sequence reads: CASSEMGIVRTGELFF. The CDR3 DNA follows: TGTGCCAGCAGTGAAATGGGTATAGTTCGGACAGGGGAGCTGTTTTTT.

The CDR3 DNA reads TGTTCTACCAGAGGGGAGGGTGGCTCTGGAAACACCATATATTTT. This sequence encodes CSTRGEGGSGNTIYF. V gene TRBV30 combines with J gene TRBJ1-3, with D maybe TRBD1 (5 bases). The CDR3 contains 15 residues. Germline CDR1 GTSNPN, CDR2 SVGIG (reference sequence).

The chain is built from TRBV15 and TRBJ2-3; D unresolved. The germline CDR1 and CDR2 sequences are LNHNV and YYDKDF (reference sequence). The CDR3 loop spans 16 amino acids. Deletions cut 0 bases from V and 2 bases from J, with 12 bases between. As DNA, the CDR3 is TGTGCCACCAGCAGAGAACGGCTAAGACACACAGATACGCAGTATTTT. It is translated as CATSRERLRHTDTQYF.

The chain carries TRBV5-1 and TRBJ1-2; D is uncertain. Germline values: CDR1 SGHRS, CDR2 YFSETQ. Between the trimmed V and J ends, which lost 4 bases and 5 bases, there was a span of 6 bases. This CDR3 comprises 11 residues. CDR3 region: CASSDLYGYTF. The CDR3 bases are TGCGCCAGCAGCGACCTTTATGGCTACACCTTC.

The CDR3 DNA reads TGTGCCAGCACTCGGACAGGCAAAGGCTACACCTTC. The encoded protein is CASTRTGKGYTF. The V gene is TRBV2, the J gene TRBJ1-2; 7 nucleotides align to TRBD1. The CDR3 is 12 amino acids. Germline V gene data show CDR1 as SNHLY and CDR2 as FYNNEI. With 7 bases clipped from V and 8 bases from J, the junction kept 7 bases outside the gene matches.

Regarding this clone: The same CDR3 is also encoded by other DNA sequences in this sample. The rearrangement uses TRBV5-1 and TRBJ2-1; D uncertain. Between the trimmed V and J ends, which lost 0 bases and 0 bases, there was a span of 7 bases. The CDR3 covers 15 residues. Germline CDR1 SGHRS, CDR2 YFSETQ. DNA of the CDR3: TGCGCCAGCAGCTTGGCAGGAAGCTCCTACAATGAGCAGTTCTTC. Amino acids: CASSLAGSSYNEQFF.

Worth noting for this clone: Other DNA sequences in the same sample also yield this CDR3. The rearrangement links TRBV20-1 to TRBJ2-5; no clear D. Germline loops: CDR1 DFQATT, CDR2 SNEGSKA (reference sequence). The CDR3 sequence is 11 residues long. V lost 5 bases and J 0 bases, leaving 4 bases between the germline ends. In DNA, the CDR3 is TGCAGTGCTCAGGACCAAGAGACCCAGTACTTC. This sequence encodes CSAQDQETQYF.

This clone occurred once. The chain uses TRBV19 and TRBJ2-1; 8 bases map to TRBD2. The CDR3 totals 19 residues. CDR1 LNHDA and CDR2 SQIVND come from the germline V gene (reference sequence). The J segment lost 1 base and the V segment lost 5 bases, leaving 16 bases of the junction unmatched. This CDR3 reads CASSPPGAGALSSYNEQFF. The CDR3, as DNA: TGTGCCAGTAGTCCCCCCGGAGCGGGGGCACTTAGTTCCTACAATGAGCAGTTCTTC.

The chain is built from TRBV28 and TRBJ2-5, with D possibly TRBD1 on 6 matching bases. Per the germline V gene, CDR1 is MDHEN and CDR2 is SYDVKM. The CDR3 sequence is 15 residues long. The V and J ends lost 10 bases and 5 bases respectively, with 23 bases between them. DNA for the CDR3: TGTGCCACGGGACGGGACACCCTAAACCGGGAGACCCAGTACTTC. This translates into CATGRDTLNRETQYF. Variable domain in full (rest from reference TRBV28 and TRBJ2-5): DVKVTQSSRYLVKRTGEKVFLECVQDMDHENMFWYRQDPGLGLRLIYFSYDVKMKEKGDIPEGYSVSREKKERFSLILESASTNQTSMYLCATGRDTLNRETQYFGPGTRLLVL.

The CDR3 sequence: CASSVIASTDTQYF. DNA of the CDR3: TGTGCCAGCAGTGTAATAGCAAGCACAGATACGCAGTATTTT. The chain links TRBV2 to TRBJ2-3; D ambiguous. Germline loops: CDR1 SNHLY, CDR2 FYNNEI. The ends were cut back, 4 bases at V and 0 bases at J, with 8 bases in the middle. The CDR3 totals 14 residues.

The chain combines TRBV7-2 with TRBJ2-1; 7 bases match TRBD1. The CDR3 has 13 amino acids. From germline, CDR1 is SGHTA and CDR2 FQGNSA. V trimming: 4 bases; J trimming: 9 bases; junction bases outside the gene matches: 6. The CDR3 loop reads CASSSYTGVEQFF. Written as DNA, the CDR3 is TGTGCCAGCAGCTCTTATACAGGGGTTGAGCAGTTCTTC. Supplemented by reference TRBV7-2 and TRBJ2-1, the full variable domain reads GAGVSQSPSNKVTEKGKDVELRCDPISGHTALYWYRQSLGQGLEFLIYFQGNSAPDKSGLPSDRFSAERTGGSVSTLTIQRTQQEDSAVYLCASSSYTGVEQFFGPGTRLTVL.

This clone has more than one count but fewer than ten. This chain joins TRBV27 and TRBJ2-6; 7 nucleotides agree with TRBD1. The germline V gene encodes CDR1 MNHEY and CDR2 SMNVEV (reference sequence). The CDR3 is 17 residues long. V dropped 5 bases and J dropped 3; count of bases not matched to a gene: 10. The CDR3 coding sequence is TGTGCCAGCAGTATGCACAGGGGTATGGTTGGGGCCAACGTCCTGACTTTC. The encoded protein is CASSMHRGMVGANVLTF.

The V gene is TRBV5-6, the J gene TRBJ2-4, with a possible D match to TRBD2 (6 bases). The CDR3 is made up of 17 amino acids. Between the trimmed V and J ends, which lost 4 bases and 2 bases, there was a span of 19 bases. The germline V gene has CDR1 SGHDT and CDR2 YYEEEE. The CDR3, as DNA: TGTGCCAGCAGCGTCCGGTCCAGGGACTGGACCAAAAACATTCAGTACTTC. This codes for CASSVRSRDWTKNIQYF.

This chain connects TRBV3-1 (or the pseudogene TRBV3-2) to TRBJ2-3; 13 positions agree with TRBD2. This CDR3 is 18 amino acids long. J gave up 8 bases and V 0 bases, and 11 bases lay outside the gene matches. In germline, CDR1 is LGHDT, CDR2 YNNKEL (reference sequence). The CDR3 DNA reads TGTGCCAGCAGCCAAGATGCAACTAGCGGGGGGGGTCGAGGTACGCAGTATTTT. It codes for CASSQDATSGGGRGTQYF.

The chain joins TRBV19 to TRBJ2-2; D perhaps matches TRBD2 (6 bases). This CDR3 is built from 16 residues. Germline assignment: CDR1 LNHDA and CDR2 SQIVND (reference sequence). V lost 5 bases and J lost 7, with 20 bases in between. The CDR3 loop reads CASSPRFGGGNGELFF. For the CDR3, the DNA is TGTGCCAGTAGTCCTCGTTTCGGGGGTGGGAACGGGGAGCTGTTTTTT.

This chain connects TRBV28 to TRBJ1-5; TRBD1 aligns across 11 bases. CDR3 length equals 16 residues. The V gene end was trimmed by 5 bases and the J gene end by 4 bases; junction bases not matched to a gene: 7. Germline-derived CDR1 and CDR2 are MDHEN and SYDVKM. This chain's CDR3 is CASSGQGAGRNQPQHF. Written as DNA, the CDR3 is TGTGCCAGCAGTGGACAGGGGGCTGGTCGTAATCAGCCCCAGCATTTT. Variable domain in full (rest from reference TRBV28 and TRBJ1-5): DVKVTQSSRYLVKRTGEKVFLECVQDMDHENMFWYRQDPGLGLRLIYFSYDVKMKEKGDIPEGYSVSREKKERFSLILESASTNQTSMYLCASSGQGAGRNQPQHFGDGTRLSIL.

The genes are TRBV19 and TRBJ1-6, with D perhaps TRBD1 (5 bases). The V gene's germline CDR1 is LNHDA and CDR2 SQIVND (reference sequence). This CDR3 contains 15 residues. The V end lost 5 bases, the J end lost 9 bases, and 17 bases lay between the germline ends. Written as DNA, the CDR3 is TGTGCCAGTAGTTCGGAGGGGACGAGAAGTTCACCCCTCCACTTT. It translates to CASSSEGTRSSPLHF.

CDR3 residues: CASTPLGLTGELFF. CDR3 in DNA: TGTGCCAGTACCCCCCTTGGGCTCACCGGGGAGCTGTTTTTT. The rearrangement joins TRBV19 to TRBJ2-2; D is unresolved. The CDR3 is 14 residues long. The V gene's germline CDR1 is LNHDA and CDR2 SQIVND (reference sequence). V was shortened by 7 bases and J by 4 bases, with 13 bases between the two germline ends. The full variable domain, its missing parts supplied by reference TRBV19 and TRBJ2-2, is DGGITQSPKYLFRKEGQNVTLSCEQNLNHDAMYWYRQDPGQGLRLIYYSQIVNDFQKGDIAEGYSVSREKKESFPLTVTSAQKNPTAFYLCASTPLGLTGELFFGEGSRLTVL.

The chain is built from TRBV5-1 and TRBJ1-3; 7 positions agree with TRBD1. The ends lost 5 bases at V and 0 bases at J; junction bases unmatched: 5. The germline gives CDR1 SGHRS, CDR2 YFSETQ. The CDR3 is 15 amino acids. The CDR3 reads CASSPGGSSGNTIYF. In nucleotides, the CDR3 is TGCGCCAGCAGTCCAGGGGGAAGCTCTGGAAACACCATATATTTT.

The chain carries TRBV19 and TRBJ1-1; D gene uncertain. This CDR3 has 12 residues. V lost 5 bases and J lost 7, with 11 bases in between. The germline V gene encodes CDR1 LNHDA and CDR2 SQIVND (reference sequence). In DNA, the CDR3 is TGTGCCAGTAGTCCCACGACATATGAAGCTTTCTTT. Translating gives CASSPTTYEAFF.

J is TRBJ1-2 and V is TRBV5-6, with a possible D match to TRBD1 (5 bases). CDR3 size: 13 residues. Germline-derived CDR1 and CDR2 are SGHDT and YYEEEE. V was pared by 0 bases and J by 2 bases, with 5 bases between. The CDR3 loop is CASSLGGNYGYTF. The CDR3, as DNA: TGTGCCAGCAGCTTGGGGGGGAACTATGGCTACACCTTC.

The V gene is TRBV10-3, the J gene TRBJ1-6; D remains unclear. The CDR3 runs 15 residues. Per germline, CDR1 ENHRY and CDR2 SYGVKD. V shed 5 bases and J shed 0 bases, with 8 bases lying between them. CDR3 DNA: TGTGCCATCAGTTCAGGAAGCTCCTATAATTCACCCCTCCACTTT. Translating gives CAISSGSSYNSPLHF.